This is a list of T cell receptor beta chains from one sample in a study of identical twins. TCRdb itself ran the 5' RACE reads through MiXCR, one entry per CDR3 protein. The repertoire has 450,000 or so distinct CDR3 sequences, approximately 24% of them found once; the top ten carry around 3%. The same sample was also used in a study of T cells expressing NK-cell markers.

The sequencing sample was made of CD4+ T cells sorted from blood. The receptors come from a woman under 30 in good health. Both conserved end residues are part of each CDR3. A D gene is named only where the DNA matches it firmly. The size entry is marked missing in some rows and otherwise reads once, few, many or a size class.

V	D	size	J	DNA	CDR3
TRBV5-1	TRBD1	NA	TRBJ2-5	TGCGCCAGCAGCTGGTCGACAGGGGGGCCAGTAGAGACCCAGTACTTC	CASSWSTGGPVETQYF
TRBV12-3/TRBV12-4	NA	many	TRBJ2-7	TGTGCCAGCAGTTTAAAAGGAGGGGAGCGATACGAGCAGTACTTC	CASSLKGGERYEQYF
TRBV10-3	TRBD2	NA	TRBJ2-1	TGTGCCACCGGCCCGCTCGTATTAGCGGGAGTTGTCAATGAGCAGTTCTTC	CATGPLVLAGVVNEQFF
TRBV7-2	NA	NA	TRBJ1-2	TGTGCCAGCAGCTTACTTGGGGGTCGAATTGATGGCTACACCTTC	CASSLLGGRIDGYTF
TRBV5-1	NA	NA	TRBJ2-7	TGCGCCAGCAGCTGGGGGTCAGGGGGAGGTTACGAGCAGTACTTC	CASSWGSGGGYEQYF
TRBV9	TRBD2	few	TRBJ2-3	TGTGCCAGCAGCGTAGGAAATAGCGGGGGGTCGACTAGCACAGATACGCAGTATTTT	CASSVGNSGGSTSTDTQYF
TRBV12-3/TRBV12-4	NA	few	TRBJ1-5	TGTGCCAGCAGTTTCACAAACAGGGAGCATCAGCCCCAGCATTTT	CASSFTNREHQPQHF
TRBV5-4	NA	NA	TRBJ2-7	TGTGCCAGCAGCTTGAATAAAGCCTACGAGCAGTACTTC	CASSLNKAYEQYF
TRBV4-1	TRBD1	few	TRBJ2-7	TGCGCCAGCAGCCAAGACCCAGGGGGCTCCTACGAGCAGTACTTC	CASSQDPGGSYEQYF
TRBV10-3	NA	NA	TRBJ1-2	TGTGCCATCAGTGAGCACACGGGAGGGGGCTACACCTTC	CAISEHTGGGYTF
TRBV20-1	TRBD1	few	TRBJ2-3	TGCAGTGCTCGACCGGGACAGGGGGTTGCAGATACGCAGTATTTT	CSARPGQGVADTQYF
TRBV5-5	NA	NA	TRBJ2-1	TGTGCCAGCAGCTCGCAATCGGCGGGGAGCTCCTACAATGAGCAGTTCTTC	CASSSQSAGSSYNEQFF
TRBV7-9	TRBD1	few	TRBJ2-2	TGTGCCAGCAGCTTATACAGGGGGATTGGGGAGCTGTTTTTT	CASSLYRGIGELFF
TRBV30	NA	NA	TRBJ2-3	TGTGCCTGGAGTGGACTGGGGAGGGATACGCAGTATTTT	CAWSGLGRDTQYF
TRBV5-6	TRBD2	NA	TRBJ2-3	TGTGCCAGGAGCCGGGGGGATGGGACAGATACGCAGTATTTT	CARSRGDGTDTQYF
TRBV20-1	NA	NA	TRBJ1-1	TGCAGTGCCAAGGCTGGGGGGAGCGTCACTGAAGCTTTCTTT	CSAKAGGSVTEAFF
TRBV10-3	TRBD1	few	TRBJ1-2	TGTGCCATCAGCGGGACAGGGAAGGGCTACACCTTC	CAISGTGKGYTF
TRBV5-1	TRBD2	NA	TRBJ2-3	TGCGCCAGCAGCTCTATTGAGCGGGGAATAGATACGCAGTATTTT	CASSSIERGIDTQYF
TRBV5-1	TRBD1	many	TRBJ1-2	TGCGCCAGCAGCTATGGACAGGGAGGAGGCTATGGCTACACCTTC	CASSYGQGGGYGYTF
TRBV28	NA	few	TRBJ2-2	TGTGCCAGCAAGGTTTACACCGGGGAGCTGTTTTTT	CASKVYTGELFF
TRBV7-6	NA	few	TRBJ2-5	TGTGCCAGCAGCTTTGGCCCCACAGAGACCCAGTACTTC	CASSFGPTETQYF
TRBV2	NA	few	TRBJ2-3	TGTGCCAGCAGTGAAATAGATACGCAGTATTTT	CASSEIDTQYF
TRBV5-1	NA	NA	TRBJ2-7	TGCGCCAGCAGCCCAAGTATTATGACCTACGAGCAGTACTTC	CASSPSIMTYEQYF
TRBV12-3/TRBV12-4	NA	many	TRBJ2-2	TGTGCCAGCAGTTTATTCGGGGAGCTGTTTTTT	CASSLFGELFF
TRBV3-1	TRBD2	NA	TRBJ2-1	TGTGCCAGCAGCCATGCCTCTTCGGGCGGGAGTTCCCTCAATGAGCAGTTCTTC	CASSHASSGGSSLNEQFF
TRBV20-1	NA	NA	TRBJ2-3	TGCAGTGCTTCGGACACCTTCACAGATACGCAGTATTTT	CSASDTFTDTQYF
TRBV20-1	NA	few	TRBJ2-7	TGCAGTGCTAGCCCCCCCGGGGGAGTCATGTACGAGCAGTACTTC	CSASPPGGVMYEQYF
TRBV3-1	NA	NA	TRBJ2-1	TGTGCCAGCAGCCAGTCTAGCACTGAGCAGTTCTTC	CASSQSSTEQFF
TRBV5-1	NA	few	TRBJ2-3	TGCGCCAGCAGCTCGATGACGTACTCCACAGATACGCAGTATTTT	CASSSMTYSTDTQYF
TRBV20-1	NA	many	TRBJ1-2	TGCAGTCCGCAGGATAGTAGCTATGGCTACACCTTC	CSPQDSSYGYTF
TRBV6-5	TRBD1	NA	TRBJ2-7	TGTGCCAGCAGTTACCCGCCGGACAGGGGGGGCTACGAGCAGTACTTC	CASSYPPDRGGYEQYF
TRBV4-3	NA	NA	TRBJ1-3	TGCGCCAGCAGCCAAGTGCAGGGGCTGGGAAACACCATATATTTT	CASSQVQGLGNTIYF
TRBV5-1	NA	NA	TRBJ1-1	TGCGCCAGCAGCGGGGGGGCCACGGCTGAAGCTTTCTTT	CASSGGATAEAFF
TRBV7-2	TRBD2	NA	TRBJ2-2	TGTGCCAGCAGTCTGGGACTAGCATTCGGGGAGCTGTTTTTT	CASSLGLAFGELFF
TRBV5-1	NA	few	TRBJ2-3	TGCGCCAGCAGCTTGGTAGGGGAACGTAGCGGAGATACGCAGTATTTT	CASSLVGERSGDTQYF
TRBV3-1	NA	NA	TRBJ2-3	TGTGCCAGCAGCCGACTGGCAGATGCGCAGTATTTT	CASSRLADAQYF
TRBV11-1	TRBD2	NA	TRBJ2-1	TGTGCCAGCAGCCACCCCGGACTAGCGGGGGGGCCATACAATGAGCAGTTCTTC	CASSHPGLAGGPYNEQFF
TRBV11-3	TRBD2	NA	TRBJ2-7	TGTGCCAGCAGCTTAGAATTAGCGGGGACCTCCTACGAGCAGTACTTC	CASSLELAGTSYEQYF
TRBV6-1	NA	many	TRBJ1-1	TGTGCCAGCAGGTTCAGGGGGAACACTGAAGCTTTCTTT	CASRFRGNTEAFF